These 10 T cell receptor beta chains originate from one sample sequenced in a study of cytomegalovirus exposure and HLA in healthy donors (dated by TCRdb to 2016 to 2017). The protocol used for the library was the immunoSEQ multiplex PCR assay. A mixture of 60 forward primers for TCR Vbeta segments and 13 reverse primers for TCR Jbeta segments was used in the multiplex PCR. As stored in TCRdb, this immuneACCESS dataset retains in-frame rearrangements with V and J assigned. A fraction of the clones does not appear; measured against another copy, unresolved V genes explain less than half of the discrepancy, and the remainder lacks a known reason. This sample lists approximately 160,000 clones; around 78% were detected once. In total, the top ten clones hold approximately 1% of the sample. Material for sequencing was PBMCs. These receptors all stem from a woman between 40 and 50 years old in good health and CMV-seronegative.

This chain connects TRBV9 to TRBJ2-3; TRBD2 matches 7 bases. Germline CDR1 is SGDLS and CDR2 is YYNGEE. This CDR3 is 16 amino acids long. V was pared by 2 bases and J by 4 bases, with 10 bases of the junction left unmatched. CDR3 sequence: CASSVGAGESSDTQYF. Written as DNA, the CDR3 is TGTGCCAGCAGCGTCGGGGCGGGAGAGTCTTCAGATACGCAGTATTTT.

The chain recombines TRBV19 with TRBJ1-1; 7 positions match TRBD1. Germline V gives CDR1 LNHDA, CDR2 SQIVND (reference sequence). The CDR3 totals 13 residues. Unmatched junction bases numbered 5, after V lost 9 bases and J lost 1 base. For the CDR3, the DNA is TGTGCCAGCCGGGACAGTACGAACACTGAAGCTTTCTTT. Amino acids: CASRDSTNTEAFF.

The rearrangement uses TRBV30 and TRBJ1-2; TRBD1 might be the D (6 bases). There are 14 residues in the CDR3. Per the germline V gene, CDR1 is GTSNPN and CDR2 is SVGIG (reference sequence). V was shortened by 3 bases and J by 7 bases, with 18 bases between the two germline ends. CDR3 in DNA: TGTGCCTGGAGGACGGGGGGGCTCAACCTTGGCTACACCTTC. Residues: CAWRTGGLNLGYTF.

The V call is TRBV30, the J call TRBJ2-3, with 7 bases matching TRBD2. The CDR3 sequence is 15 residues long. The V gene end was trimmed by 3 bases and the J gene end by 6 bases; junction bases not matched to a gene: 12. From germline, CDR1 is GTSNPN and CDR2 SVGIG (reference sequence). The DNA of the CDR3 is TGTGCCTGGAGAGGAGGGGCGGGAGCGGGTGATACGCAGTATTTT. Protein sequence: CAWRGGAGAGDTQYF.

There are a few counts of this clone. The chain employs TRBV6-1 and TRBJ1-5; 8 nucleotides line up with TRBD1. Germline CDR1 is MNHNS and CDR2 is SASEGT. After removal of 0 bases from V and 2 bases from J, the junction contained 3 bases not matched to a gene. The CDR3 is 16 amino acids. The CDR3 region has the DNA TGTGCCAGCAGTGAAGCCGGGACAGGAGGCAATCAGCCCCAGCATTTT. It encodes CASSEAGTGGNQPQHF.

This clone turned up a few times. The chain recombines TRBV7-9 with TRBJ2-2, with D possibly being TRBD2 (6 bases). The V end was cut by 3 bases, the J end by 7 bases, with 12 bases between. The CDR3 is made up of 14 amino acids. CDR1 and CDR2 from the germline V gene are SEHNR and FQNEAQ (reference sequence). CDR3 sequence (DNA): TGTGCCAGCAGCTTCCGGGGAGGCGGCGGGGAGCTGTTTTTT. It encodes CASSFRGGGGELFF.

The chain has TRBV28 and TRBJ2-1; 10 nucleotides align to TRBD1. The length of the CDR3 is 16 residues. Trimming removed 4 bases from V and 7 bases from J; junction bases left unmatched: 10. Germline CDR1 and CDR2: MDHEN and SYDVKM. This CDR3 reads CASSSYGTGDGNEQFF. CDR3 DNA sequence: TGTGCCAGCAGTTCCTACGGGACAGGGGACGGTAATGAGCAGTTCTTC.

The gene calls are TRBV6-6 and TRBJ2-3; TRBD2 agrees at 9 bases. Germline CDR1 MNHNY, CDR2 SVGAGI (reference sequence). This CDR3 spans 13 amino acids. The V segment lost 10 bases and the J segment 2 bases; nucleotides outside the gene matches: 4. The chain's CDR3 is CATGTSLTDTQYF. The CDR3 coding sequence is TGTGCCACCGGGACTAGCCTCACAGATACGCAGTATTTT.

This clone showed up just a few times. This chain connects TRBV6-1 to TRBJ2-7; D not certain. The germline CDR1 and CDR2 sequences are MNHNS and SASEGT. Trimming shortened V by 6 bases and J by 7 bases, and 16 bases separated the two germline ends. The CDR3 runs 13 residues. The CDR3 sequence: CASRIGVLREQYF. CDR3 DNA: TGTGCCAGCAGGATTGGTGTCCTCCGGGAGCAGTACTTC.

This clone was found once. The CDR3, as DNA: TGTGCCAGCAGTGAAGGGGCAGCGGGTAGCACTGAAGCTTTCTTT. It codes for CASSEGAAGSTEAFF. The V call is TRBV2, the J call TRBJ1-1; D gene ambiguous. CDR1 is SNHLY, CDR2 FYNNEI, per germline. The CDR3 is made up of 15 amino acids. The V gene lost 1 base and the J gene lost 4 bases, with 13 bases spanning the gap.